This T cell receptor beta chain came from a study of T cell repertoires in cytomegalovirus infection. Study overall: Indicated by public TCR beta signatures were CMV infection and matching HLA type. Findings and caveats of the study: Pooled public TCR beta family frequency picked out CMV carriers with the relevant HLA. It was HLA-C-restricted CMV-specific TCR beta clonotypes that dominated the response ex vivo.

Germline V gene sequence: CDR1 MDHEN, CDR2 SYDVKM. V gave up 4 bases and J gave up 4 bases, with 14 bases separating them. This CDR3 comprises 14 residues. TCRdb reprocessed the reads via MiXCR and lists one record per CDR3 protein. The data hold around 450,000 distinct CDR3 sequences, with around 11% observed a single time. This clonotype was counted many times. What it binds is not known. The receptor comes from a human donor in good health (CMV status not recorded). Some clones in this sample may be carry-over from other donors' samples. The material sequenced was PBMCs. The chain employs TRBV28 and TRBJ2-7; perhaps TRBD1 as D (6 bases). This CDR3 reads CASSSRDNSYEQYF. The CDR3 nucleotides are TGTGCCAGCAGTTCCCGGGACAATTCTTACGAGCAGTACTTC.